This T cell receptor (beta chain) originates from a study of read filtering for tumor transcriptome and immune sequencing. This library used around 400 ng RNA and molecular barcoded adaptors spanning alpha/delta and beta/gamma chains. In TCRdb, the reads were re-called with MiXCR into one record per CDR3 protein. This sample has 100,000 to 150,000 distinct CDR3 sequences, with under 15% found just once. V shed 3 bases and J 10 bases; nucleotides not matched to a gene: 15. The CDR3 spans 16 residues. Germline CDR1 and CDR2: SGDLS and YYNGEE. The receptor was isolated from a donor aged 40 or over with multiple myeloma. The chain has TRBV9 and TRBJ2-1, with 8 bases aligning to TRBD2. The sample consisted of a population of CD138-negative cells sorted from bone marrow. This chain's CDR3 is CASSAAVTSAPSEQFF. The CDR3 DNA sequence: TGTGCCAGCAGCGCGGCCGTGACTAGCGCCCCGAGCGAGCAGTTCTTC.